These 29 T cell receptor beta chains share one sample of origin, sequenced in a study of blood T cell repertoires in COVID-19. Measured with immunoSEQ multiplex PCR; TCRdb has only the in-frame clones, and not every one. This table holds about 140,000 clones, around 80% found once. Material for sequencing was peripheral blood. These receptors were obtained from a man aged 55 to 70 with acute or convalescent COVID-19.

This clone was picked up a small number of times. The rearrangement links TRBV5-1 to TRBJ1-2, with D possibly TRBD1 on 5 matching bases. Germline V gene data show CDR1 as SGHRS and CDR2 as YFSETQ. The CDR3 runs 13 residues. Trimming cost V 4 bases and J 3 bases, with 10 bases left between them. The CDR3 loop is CASSGDSHYGYTF. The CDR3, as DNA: TGCGCCAGCAGCGGAGACAGCCACTATGGCTACACCTTC.

DNA of the CDR3: TGTGCCAGCAGTTACGGGGGCCCCCCACAAGAGACCCAGTACTTC. Its protein product is CASSYGGPPQETQYF. The chain uses TRBV6-2 or TRBV6-3 and TRBJ2-5; weak D call: TRBD1 (6 bases). The CDR3 is made up of 15 amino acids. Germline CDR1 reads MNHEY; CDR2 reads SVGEGT. Trimming left V 2 bases short and J 2 bases short, with 12 bases between.

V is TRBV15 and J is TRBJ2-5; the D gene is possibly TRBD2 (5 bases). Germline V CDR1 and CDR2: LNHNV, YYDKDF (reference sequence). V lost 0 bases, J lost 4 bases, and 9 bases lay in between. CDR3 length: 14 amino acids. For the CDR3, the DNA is TGTGCCACCAGCAGAGATGGAGGAACAGAGACCCAGTACTTC. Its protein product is CATSRDGGTETQYF.

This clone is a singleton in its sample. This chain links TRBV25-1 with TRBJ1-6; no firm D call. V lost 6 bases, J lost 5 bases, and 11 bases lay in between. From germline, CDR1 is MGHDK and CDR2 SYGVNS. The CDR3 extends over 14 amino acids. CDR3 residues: CASRLEGHNSPLHF. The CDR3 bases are TGTGCCAGCAGATTAGAGGGTCATAATTCACCCCTCCACTTT.

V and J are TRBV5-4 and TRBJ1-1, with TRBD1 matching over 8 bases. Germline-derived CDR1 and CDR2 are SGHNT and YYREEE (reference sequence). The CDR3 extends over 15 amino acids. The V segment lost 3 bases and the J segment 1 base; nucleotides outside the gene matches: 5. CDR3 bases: TGTGCCAGCAGCTCTGGGGACAGGCAGAACACTGAAGCTTTCTTT. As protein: CASSSGDRQNTEAFF. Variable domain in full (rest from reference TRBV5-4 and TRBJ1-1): ETGVTQSPTHLIKTRGQQVTLRCSSQSGHNTVSWYQQALGQGPQFIFQYYREEENGRGNFPPRFSGLQFPNYSSELNVNALELDDSALYLCASSSGDRQNTEAFFGQGTRLTVV.

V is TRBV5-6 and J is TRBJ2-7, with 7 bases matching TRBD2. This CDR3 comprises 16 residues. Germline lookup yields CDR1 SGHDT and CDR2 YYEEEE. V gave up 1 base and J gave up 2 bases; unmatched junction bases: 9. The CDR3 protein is CASSLRGLQRTYEQYF. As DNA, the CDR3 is TGTGCCAGCAGCTTGCGGGGACTACAACGAACCTACGAGCAGTACTTC.

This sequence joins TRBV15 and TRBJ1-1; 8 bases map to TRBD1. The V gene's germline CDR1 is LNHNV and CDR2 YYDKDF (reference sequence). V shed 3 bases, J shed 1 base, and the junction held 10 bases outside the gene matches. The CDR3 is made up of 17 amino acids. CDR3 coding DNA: TGTGCCACCAGCAGTGACAGGGGTTCGGAAGGGAACACTGAAGCTTTCTTT. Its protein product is CATSSDRGSEGNTEAFF.

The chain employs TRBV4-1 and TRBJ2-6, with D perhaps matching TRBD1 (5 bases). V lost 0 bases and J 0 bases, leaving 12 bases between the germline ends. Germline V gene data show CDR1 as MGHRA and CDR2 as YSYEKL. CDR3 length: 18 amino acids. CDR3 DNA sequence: TGCGCCAGCAGCCAAGAAAGGGGCTCGGCCTCTGGGGCCAACGTCCTGACTTTC. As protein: CASSQERGSASGANVLTF.

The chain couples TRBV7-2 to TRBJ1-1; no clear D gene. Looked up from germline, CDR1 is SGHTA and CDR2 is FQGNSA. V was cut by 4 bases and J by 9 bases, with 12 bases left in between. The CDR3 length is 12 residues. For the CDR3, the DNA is TGTGCCAGCAGCTCCTACGCGGGTAAAGCTTTCTTT. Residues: CASSSYAGKAFF.

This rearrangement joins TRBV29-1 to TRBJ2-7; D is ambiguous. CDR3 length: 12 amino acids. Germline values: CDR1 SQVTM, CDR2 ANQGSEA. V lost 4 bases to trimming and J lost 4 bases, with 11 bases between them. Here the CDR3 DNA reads TGCAGCGTTGTATCGTCCGGGTACGAGCAGTACTTC. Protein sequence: CSVVSSGYEQYF.

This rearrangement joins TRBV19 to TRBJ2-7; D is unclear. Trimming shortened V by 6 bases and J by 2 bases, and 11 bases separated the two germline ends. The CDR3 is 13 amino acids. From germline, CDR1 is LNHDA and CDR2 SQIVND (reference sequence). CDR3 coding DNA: TGTGCCAGTAGCGAACCACGGGCCTACGAGCAGTACTTC. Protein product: CASSEPRAYEQYF.

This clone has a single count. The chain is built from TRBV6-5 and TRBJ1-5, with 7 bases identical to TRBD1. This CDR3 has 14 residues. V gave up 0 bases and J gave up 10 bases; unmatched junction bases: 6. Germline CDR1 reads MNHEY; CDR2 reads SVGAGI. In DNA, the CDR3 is TGTGCCAGCAGTTACTCCAACAGGGGCACACCCCAGCATTTT. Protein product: CASSYSNRGTPQHF.

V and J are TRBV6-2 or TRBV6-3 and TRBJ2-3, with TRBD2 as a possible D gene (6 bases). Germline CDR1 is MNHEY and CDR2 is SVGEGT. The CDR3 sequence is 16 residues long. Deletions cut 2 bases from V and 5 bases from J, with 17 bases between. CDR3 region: CASSYQSGRFGDTQYF. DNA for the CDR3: TGTGCCAGCAGTTACCAAAGTGGGAGGTTCGGAGATACGCAGTATTTT.

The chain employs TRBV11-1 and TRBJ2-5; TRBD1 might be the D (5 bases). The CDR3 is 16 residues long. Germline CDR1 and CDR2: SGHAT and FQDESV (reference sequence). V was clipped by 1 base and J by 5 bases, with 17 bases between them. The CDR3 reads CASSLVMAQGWETQYF. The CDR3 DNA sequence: TGTGCCAGCAGCTTAGTGATGGCGCAGGGATGGGAGACCCAGTACTTC.

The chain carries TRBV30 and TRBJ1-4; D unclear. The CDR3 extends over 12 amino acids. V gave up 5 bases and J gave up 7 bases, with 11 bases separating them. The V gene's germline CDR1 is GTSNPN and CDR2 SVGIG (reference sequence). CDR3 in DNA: TGTGCCTGGGACGGTGCGGGTGAAAAACTGTTTTTT. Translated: CAWDGAGEKLFF.

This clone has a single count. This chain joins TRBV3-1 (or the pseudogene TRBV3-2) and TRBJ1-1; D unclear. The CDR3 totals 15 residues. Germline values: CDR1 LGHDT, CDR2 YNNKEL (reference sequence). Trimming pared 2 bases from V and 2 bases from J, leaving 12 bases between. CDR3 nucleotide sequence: TGTGCCAGCAGCCAAACCCGATCAGGCAACACTGAAGCTTTCTTT. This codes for CASSQTRSGNTEAFF.

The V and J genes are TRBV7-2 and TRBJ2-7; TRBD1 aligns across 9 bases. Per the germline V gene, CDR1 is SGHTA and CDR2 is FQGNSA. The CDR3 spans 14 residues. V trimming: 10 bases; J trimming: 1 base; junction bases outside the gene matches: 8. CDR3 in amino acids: CATATGGVSYEQYF. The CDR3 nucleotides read TGTGCCACCGCGACAGGGGGGGTGTCCTACGAGCAGTACTTC.

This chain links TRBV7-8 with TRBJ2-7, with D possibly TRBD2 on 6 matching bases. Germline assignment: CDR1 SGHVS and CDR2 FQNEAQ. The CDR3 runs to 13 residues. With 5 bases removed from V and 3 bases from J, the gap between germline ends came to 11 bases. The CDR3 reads CASSTLANYEQYF. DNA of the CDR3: TGTGCCAGCAGCACTCTAGCGAACTACGAGCAGTACTTC.

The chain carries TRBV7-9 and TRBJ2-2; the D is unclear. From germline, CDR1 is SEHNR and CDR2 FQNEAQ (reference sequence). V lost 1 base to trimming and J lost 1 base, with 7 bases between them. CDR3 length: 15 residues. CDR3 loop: CASSLDSGNTGELFF. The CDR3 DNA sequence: TGTGCCAGCAGCTTAGACTCAGGGAACACCGGGGAGCTGTTTTTT.

The chain's CDR3 is CASSPTGTGGVYGYTF. CDR3 DNA: TGTGCCAGTAGTCCAACCGGGACAGGGGGCGTCTATGGCTACACCTTC. This chain joins TRBV19 and TRBJ1-2; TRBD1 matches 12 bases. The germline CDR1 and CDR2 sequences are LNHDA and SQIVND (reference sequence). The CDR3 is made up of 16 amino acids. With V trimmed by 5 bases and J by 4 bases, 8 bases remained unmatched.

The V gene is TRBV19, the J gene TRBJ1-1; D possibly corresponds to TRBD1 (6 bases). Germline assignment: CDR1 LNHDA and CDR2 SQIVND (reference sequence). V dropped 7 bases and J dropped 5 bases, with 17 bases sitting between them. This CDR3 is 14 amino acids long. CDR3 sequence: CASNRDRFGTEAFF. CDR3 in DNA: TGTGCCAGTAACAGGGATCGTTTTGGAACTGAAGCTTTCTTT.

The CDR3 DNA reads as TGTGCCAGCAGTCAGGTCTACGAGCAGTACTTC. Its protein product is CASSQVYEQYF. The V and J genes are TRBV6-2 or TRBV6-3 and TRBJ2-7; D unclear. V shed 5 bases and J shed 3 bases, with 5 bases lying between them. Germline CDR1 MNHEY, CDR2 SVGEGT. CDR3 length equals 11 residues.

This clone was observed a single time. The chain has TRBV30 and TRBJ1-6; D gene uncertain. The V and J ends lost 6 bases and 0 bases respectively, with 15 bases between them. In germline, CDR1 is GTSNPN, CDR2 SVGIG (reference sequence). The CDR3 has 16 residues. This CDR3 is CACFLGGSSYNSPLHF. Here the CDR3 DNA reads TGTGCCTGTTTCCTGGGAGGAAGCTCCTATAATTCACCCCTCCACTTT.

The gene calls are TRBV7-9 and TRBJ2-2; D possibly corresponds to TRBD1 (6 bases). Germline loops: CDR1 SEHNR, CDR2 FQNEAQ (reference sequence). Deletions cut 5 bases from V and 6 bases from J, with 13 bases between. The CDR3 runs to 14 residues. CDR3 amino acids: CASSPQQGPGELFF. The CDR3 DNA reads TGTGCCAGCAGCCCCCAGCAGGGGCCCGGGGAGCTGTTTTTT.

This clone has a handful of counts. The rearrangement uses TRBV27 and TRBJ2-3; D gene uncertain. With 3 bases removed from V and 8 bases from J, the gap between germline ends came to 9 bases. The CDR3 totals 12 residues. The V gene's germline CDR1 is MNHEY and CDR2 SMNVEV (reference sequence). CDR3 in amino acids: CASSFPSGTQYF. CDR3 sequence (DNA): TGTGCCAGCAGTTTCCCTTCCGGTACGCAGTATTTT.

Here the CDR3 DNA reads TGTGCCAGCAGCCGTCAGGTTAACTACGAGCAGTACTTC. Translated, it gives CASSRQVNYEQYF. The chain carries TRBV9 and TRBJ2-7; D call uncertain. Trimming cost V 4 bases and J 3 bases, with 11 bases left between them. The length of the CDR3 is 13 residues. Per germline, CDR1 SGDLS and CDR2 YYNGEE.

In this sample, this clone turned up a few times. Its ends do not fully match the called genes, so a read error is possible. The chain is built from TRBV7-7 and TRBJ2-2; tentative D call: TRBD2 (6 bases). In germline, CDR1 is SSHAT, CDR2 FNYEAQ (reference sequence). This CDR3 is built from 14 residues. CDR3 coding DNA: TGTGCTAGCAGCCCCGGGGGGAACACCGGGGAGCTGTTTTTT. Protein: CASSPGGNTGELFF.

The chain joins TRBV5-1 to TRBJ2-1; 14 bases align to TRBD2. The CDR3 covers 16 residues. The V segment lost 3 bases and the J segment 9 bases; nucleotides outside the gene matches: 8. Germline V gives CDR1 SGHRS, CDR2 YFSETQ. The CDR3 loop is CASSWGTSGRGGEQFF. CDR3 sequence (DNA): TGCGCCAGCAGCTGGGGGACTAGCGGGAGAGGTGGTGAGCAGTTCTTC. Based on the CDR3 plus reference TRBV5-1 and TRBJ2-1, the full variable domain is KAGVTQTPRYLIKTRGQQVTLSCSPISGHRSVSWYQQTPGQGLQFLFEYFSETQRNKGNFPGRFSGRQFSNSRSEMNVSTLELGDSALYLCASSWGTSGRGGEQFFGPGTRLTVL.

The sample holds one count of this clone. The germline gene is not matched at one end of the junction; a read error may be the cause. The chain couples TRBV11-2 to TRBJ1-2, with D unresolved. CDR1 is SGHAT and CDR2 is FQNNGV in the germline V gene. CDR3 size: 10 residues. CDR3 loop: CASSLVWTHF. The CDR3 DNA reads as TGTGCCAGCAGCTTAGTTTGGACTCACTTC.